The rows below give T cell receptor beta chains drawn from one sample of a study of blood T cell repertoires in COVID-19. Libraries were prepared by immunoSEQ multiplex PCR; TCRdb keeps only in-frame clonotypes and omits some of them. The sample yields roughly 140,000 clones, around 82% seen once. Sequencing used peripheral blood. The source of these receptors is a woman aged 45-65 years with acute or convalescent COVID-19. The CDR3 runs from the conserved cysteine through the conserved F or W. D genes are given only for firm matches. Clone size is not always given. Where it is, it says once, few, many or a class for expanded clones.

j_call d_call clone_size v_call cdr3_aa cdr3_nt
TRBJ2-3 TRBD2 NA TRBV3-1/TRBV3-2 CASSRTSGGALIDTQYF TGTGCCAGCAGCCGGACTAGCGGGGGGGCTTTGATAGATACGCAGTATTTT
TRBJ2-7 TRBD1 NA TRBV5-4 CASSETGGSYEQYF TGTGCCAGCAGCGAAACAGGGGGCTCCTACGAGCAGTACTTC
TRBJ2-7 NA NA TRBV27 CASSSGVAYEQYF TGTGCCAGCAGTTCAGGGGTCGCCTACGAGCAGTACTTC
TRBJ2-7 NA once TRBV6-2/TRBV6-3 CASSYRGYEQYF TGTGCCAGCAGTTACAGGGGCTACGAGCAGTACTTC
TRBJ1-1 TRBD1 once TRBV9 CASSPRQGGMAFF TGTGCCAGCAGTCCTAGACAGGGGGGGATGGCTTTCTTT
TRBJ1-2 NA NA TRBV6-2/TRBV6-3 CASSYSDSLNYGYTF TGTGCCAGCAGTTACTCGGACAGTCTTAACTATGGCTACACCTTC
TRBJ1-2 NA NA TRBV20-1 CSARWGVGYTF TGCAGTGCTAGATGGGGGGTTGGCTACACCTTC
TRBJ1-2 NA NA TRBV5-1 CASSSSKLQGSYGYTF TGCGCCAGCAGCTCTTCTAAACTCCAGGGGAGCTATGGCTACACCTTC
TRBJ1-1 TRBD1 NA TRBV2 CASGPGTAEAFF TGTGCCAGCGGACCCGGGACAGCAGAAGCTTTCTTT
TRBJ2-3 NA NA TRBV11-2 CASSLGDSLSTDTQYF TGTGCCAGCAGCTTAGGCGACAGTCTCTCCACAGATACGCAGTATTTT
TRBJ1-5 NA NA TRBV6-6 CASSRGQTNQPQHF TGTGCCAGCAGCCGAGGACAGACAAATCAGCCCCAGCATTTT
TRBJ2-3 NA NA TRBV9 CASSVYAGIKDTQYF TGTGCCAGCAGCGTTTATGCGGGAATAAAAGATACGCAGTATTTT
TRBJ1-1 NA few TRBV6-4 CASSSVYNTEAFF TGTGCCAGCAGTTCGGTCTACAACACTGAAGCTTTCTTT
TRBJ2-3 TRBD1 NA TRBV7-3 CASSPIPGQGITDTQYF TGTGCCAGCAGCCCTATCCCGGGACAGGGGATTACAGATACGCAGTATTTT
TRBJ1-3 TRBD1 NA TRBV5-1 CASSDTQGTGNTIYF TGCGCCAGCAGCGACACACAGGGGACAGGAAACACCATATATTTT
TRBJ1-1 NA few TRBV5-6 CASSLLGVGRTEAFF TGTGCCAGCAGCCTCCTGGGAGTCGGCCGGACGGAAGCTTTCTTT
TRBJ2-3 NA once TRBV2 CASSDNRGLTLENTQYF TGTGCCAGCAGTGACAATAGGGGCCTTACCTTAGAGAATACGCAGTATTTT
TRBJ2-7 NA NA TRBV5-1 CASSWGDHGSYEQYF TGCGCCAGCAGCTGGGGGGACCACGGGAGCTACGAGCAGTACTTC
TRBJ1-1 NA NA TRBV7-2 CASSLQLSGAEAFF TGTGCCAGCAGCTTACAACTGTCAGGGGCTGAAGCTTTCTTT
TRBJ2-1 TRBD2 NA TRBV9 CASSVGGGAGFYEQFF TGTGCCAGCAGCGTAGGCGGGGGGGCCGGTTTCTATGAGCAGTTCTTC
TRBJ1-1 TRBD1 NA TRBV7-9 CASRRDRDFAEAFF TGTGCCAGCAGACGGGACAGGGATTTTGCTGAAGCTTTCTTT
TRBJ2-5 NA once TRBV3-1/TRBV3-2 CASSQEKGLGGEETQYF TGTGCCAGCAGCCAAGAGAAGGGGCTGGGGGGAGAAGAGACCCAGTACTTC
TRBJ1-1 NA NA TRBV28 CASSRAGGNTEAFF TGTGCCAGCAGTCGGGCGGGGGGGAACACTGAAGCTTTCTTT
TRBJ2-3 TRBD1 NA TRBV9 CASSRGQGPPDTQYF TGTGCCAGCAGCAGGGGACAGGGGCCCCCCGATACGCAGTATTTT
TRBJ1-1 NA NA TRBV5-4 CASSFDNRVEDTEAFF TGTGCCAGCAGCTTTGATAACAGGGTGGAGGACACTGAAGCTTTCTTT
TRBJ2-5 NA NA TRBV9 CASSVEPRGETQYF TGTGCCAGCAGCGTAGAACCTAGAGGGGAGACCCAGTACTTC
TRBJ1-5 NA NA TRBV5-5 CASSSGEKQPQHF TGTGCCAGCAGCAGCGGGGAAAAGCAGCCCCAGCATTTT
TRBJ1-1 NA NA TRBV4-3 CASSAEGNTEAFF TGCGCCAGCAGCGCGGAGGGGAACACTGAAGCTTTCTTT
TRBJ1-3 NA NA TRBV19 CASRGFGGNTIYF TGTGCCAGCAGGGGCTTTGGTGGAAACACCATATATTTT
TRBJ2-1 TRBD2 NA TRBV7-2 CASSLLGAGDYNEQFF TGTGCCAGCAGCTTATTGGGAGCGGGGGACTACAATGAGCAGTTCTTC
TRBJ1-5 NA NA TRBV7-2 CASSLEIARLQHF TGTGCCAGCAGCTTAGAGATTGCCAGGCTCCAGCATTTT
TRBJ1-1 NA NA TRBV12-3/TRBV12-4 CASSFSDTEAFF TGTGCCAGCAGTTTTAGTGACACTGAAGCTTTCTTT
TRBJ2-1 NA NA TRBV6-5 CASTLELNEQFF TGTGCCAGCACGCTAGAACTCAATGAGCAGTTCTTC
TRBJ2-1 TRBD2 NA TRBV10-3 CAIMGTSGVTEQFF TGTGCCATCATGGGGACTAGCGGGGTCACCGAGCAGTTCTTC
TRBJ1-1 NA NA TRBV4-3 CASSQDYRGGNTEAFF TGCGCCAGCAGCCAAGATTACCGGGGTGGGAACACTGAAGCTTTCTTT
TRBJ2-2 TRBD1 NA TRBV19 CASSPTGGTGELFF TGTGCCAGTAGCCCTACAGGGGGCACCGGGGAGCTGTTTTTT
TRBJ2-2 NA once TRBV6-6 CASSYAQGTGELFF TGTGCCAGCAGTTACGCCCAGGGTACCGGGGAGCTGTTTTTT
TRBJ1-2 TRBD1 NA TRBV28 CASRQDRGYGYTF TGTGCCAGCAGACAGGACAGGGGCTATGGCTACACCTTC
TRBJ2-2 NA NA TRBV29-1 CSVGLGAGGELFF TGCAGCGTTGGATTAGGGGCCGGCGGGGAGCTGTTTTTT
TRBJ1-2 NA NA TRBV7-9 CASSLPGLTYGYTF TGTGCCAGCAGCTTACCCGGACTGACCTATGGCTACACCTTC
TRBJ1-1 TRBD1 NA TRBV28 CASSQTGGARDWAAFF TGTGCCAGCAGTCAGACAGGGGGCGCACGGGATTGGGCAGCTTTCTTT
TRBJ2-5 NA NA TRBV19 CASSTITGSRETQYF TGTGCCAGTAGTACAATTACAGGCTCCCGGGAGACCCAGTACTTC
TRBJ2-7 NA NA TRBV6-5 CASIRGSDEQYF TGTGCCAGCATTAGGGGGTCCGACGAGCAGTACTTC
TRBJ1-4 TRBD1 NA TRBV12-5 CASGLVLTGELTNEKLFF TGTGCTAGTGGTTTGGTACTCACAGGGGAATTAACTAATGAAAAACTGTTTTTT
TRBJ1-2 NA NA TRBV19 CASSMEGNYGYTF TGTGCCAGTAGTATGGAGGGGAACTATGGCTACACCTTC
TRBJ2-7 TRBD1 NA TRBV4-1 CASSQEGQGGTYEQYF TGCGCCAGCAGCCAAGAAGGACAGGGGGGAACCTACGAGCAGTACTTC
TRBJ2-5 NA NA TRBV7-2 CASSTGSQETQYF TGTGCCAGCAGCACCGGGAGCCAAGAGACCCAGTACTTC
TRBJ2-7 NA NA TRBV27 CASSSGAGTREQYF TGTGCCAGCAGTTCTGGGGCCGGCACTCGAGAGCAGTACTTC
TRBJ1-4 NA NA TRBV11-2 CASIGGATNEKLFF TGTGCCAGCATAGGAGGGGCAACTAATGAAAAACTGTTTTTT